The text below deals with one TCR beta chain. Repertoires were generated with immunoSEQ multiplex PCR, while TCRdb's copy carries only in-frame clones and drops some. The table includes approximately 5,200 clones, just under 95% detected once. This entry is derived from a study of tumor T cells in aggressive B-cell lymphoma. The CDR3 loop spans 14 amino acids. Trimming shortened V by 5 bases and J by 5 bases, and 14 bases separated the two germline ends. The germline CDR1 and CDR2 sequences are LNHDA and SQIVND (reference sequence). The sample was tumor tissue. The J gene is TRBJ2-3, the V gene TRBV19; D is perhaps TRBD1 (5 bases). The sequence was collected from an adult with diffuse large B cell lymphoma. The CDR3 bases are TGTGCCAGTAGTGAATCAGGGCAGGGAGATACGCAGTATTTT. This translates into CASSESGQGDTQYF.